The 15 T cell receptor beta chains below all came from one sample that was sequenced in a study of ipilimumab plus nivolumab after autologous stem cell transplantation. Sequenced by immunoSEQ multiplex PCR; TCRdb stores in-frame clones only, minus some. The repertoire has 13,000 to 15,000 clones, about four fifths of them found once; the top ten carry more than 9%. The material sequenced was PBMCs, taken in a trial of ipilimumab plus nivolumab as post-transplant consolidation. The receptors stem from a male donor with primary mediastinal lymphoma.

The V gene is TRBV5-4, the J gene TRBJ2-1; 8 nucleotides line up with TRBD2. V lost 4 bases and J lost 3; bases outside the gene matches: 6. The CDR3 sequence is 15 residues long. Germline CDR1 SGHNT, CDR2 YYREEE (reference sequence). Here the CDR3 reads CASSLRSGGYNEQFF. The CDR3 DNA reads as TGTGCCAGCAGCCTTCGGAGCGGGGGCTACAATGAGCAGTTCTTC.

The chain employs TRBV10-2 and TRBJ1-5, with D unresolved. Trimming took 5 bases from V and 3 from J, leaving 8 bases between them. Germline CDR1 WSHSY, CDR2 SAAADI. The CDR3 runs 13 residues. The CDR3 DNA follows: TGCGCCAGCAGTACAGTCCACAATCAGCCCCAGCATTTT. It codes for CASSTVHNQPQHF.

The gene calls are TRBV29-1 and TRBJ2-7, with 13 bases identical to TRBD2. The V segment lost 6 bases and the J segment 5 bases; nucleotides outside the gene matches: 4. Germline V gene sequence: CDR1 SQVTM, CDR2 ANQGSEA. This CDR3 region has 13 residues. CDR3 amino acids: CSVKGLAGNEQYF. CDR3 DNA sequence: TGCAGCGTGAAGGGACTAGCGGGAAACGAGCAGTACTTC.

This chain connects TRBV18 to TRBJ2-1; 9 bases are a match to TRBD2. This CDR3 has 19 amino acids. CDR1 and CDR2 from the germline V gene are KGHSH and LQKENI. V shed 2 bases and J 3 bases; nucleotides not matched to a gene: 14. The CDR3 DNA sequence: TGTGCCAGCTCACCATTTCTAGCGGGGTTACCCGATTACTACAATGAGCAGTTCTTC. Its translation is CASSPFLAGLPDYYNEQFF.

J is TRBJ2-5 and V is TRBV28; 7 nucleotides line up with TRBD2. The J call is doubtful: the DNA matches TRBJ2-7 better. CDR3 length: 17 residues. Germline assignment: CDR1 MDHEN and CDR2 SYDVKM. CDR3 sequence (DNA): TGTGCCAGCTCAATAAATCGTATTGGGAGGGTTACCTACGAGCAGTACTTC. Its translation: CASSINRIGRVTYEQYF.

The V gene is TRBV7-2, the J gene TRBJ1-4; D gene ambiguous. The CDR3 sequence is 16 residues long. Germline CDR1 SGHTA, CDR2 FQGNSA. Trimming removed 1 base at V and 5 bases at J, with 14 bases between. The chain's CDR3 is CASSLGMVGLNEKLFF. Written as DNA, the CDR3 is TGTGCCAGCAGCTTAGGAATGGTTGGGCTCAATGAAAAACTGTTTTTT.

This sequence joins TRBV6-5 and TRBJ1-3; the match to TRBD1 covers 9 bases. CDR1 is MNHEY and CDR2 is SVGAGI in the germline V gene. The CDR3 contains 15 residues. Losses at the gene ends were 4 bases for V and 3 bases for J; bases not matched to a gene: 4. The CDR3 DNA is TGTGCCAGCAGTTCTCCGGACAGGGGTGGAAACACCATATATTTT. Translating gives CASSSPDRGGNTIYF.

The V gene is TRBV2, the J gene TRBJ1-5, with 7 bases matching TRBD1. This CDR3 spans 15 amino acids. The V gene end was trimmed by 6 bases and the J gene end by 2 bases; junction bases not matched to a gene: 7. Germline CDR1 and CDR2: SNHLY and FYNNEI. The CDR3 here is CASRETGSGNQPQHF. The CDR3, as DNA: TGTGCCAGCAGAGAGACAGGGTCCGGCAATCAGCCCCAGCATTTT. Complete variable domain (other parts from reference TRBV2 and TRBJ1-5): EPEVTQTPSHQVTQMGQEVILRCVPISNHLYFYWYRQILGQKVEFLVSFYNNEISEKSEIFDDQFSVERPDGSNFTLKIRSTKLEDSAMYFCASRETGSGNQPQHFGDGTRLSIL.

V usage is TRBV7-8 and J usage is TRBJ1-3; 7 bases fit TRBD1. The CDR3 is 16 residues long. Germline V CDR1 and CDR2: SGHVS, FQNEAQ. V trimming: 5 bases; J trimming: 4 bases; junction bases outside the gene matches: 11. The CDR3 DNA reads as TGTGCCAGCAGCACCGACAGGGCAAGTTTCGGAAACACCATATATTTT. As protein: CASSTDRASFGNTIYF.

The gene calls are TRBV5-1 and TRBJ2-1, with 11 positions matching TRBD1. The germline V gene encodes CDR1 SGHRS and CDR2 YFSETQ. This CDR3 spans 15 amino acids. V lost 0 bases to trimming and J lost 6 bases; unmatched junction nucleotides: 2. For the CDR3, the DNA is TGCGCCAGCAGCTTGGGGGACAGGGGGATCAATGAGCAGTTCTTC. This encodes CASSLGDRGINEQFF.

The V call is TRBV28, the J call TRBJ1-6, with a possible D match to TRBD1 (6 bases). The V and J ends lost 3 bases and 3 bases respectively, with 12 bases between them. Germline lookup yields CDR1 MDHEN and CDR2 SYDVKM. This CDR3 region has 16 residues. CDR3 DNA sequence: TGTGCCAGCAGTTTTTGGGGGCTCGACTATAATTCACCCCTCCACTTT. Protein product: CASSFWGLDYNSPLHF.

To note about this clone: One end of the junction fails to match germline, which may point to a read error. The J gene is TRBJ2-7, the V gene TRBV5-1; D is unresolved. The CDR3 covers 17 residues. Germline V gene data show CDR1 as SGHRS and CDR2 as YFSETQ. The CDR3 reads CASSLAGFVSLSHEQYF. CDR3 coding DNA: TGCGCCAGCAGCTTGGCCGGTTTCGTATCCCTCTCCCACGAGCAGTACTTC.

This chain uses TRBV5-4 with TRBJ1-2; D perhaps matches TRBD1 (5 bases). Trimming removed 6 bases at V and 3 bases at J, with 15 bases between. CDR3 length equals 14 residues. Germline assignment: CDR1 SGHNT and CDR2 YYREEE (reference sequence). For the CDR3, the DNA is TGTGCCAGCAACACAAGGGGATTCGACTATGGCTACACCTTC. It translates to CASNTRGFDYGYTF.

DNA of the CDR3: TGTGCCAGCCTATGGTACGAGGGCGAGCAGTACTTC. It codes for CASLWYEGEQYF. The chain uses TRBV6-1 and TRBJ2-7; tentatively, D is TRBD2 (5 bases). Germline V lookup: CDR1 MNHNS, CDR2 SASEGT. The CDR3 loop spans 12 amino acids. V lost 8 bases to trimming and J lost 6 bases, with 14 bases between them.

V is TRBV10-3 and J is TRBJ2-1, with TRBD1 matching over 7 bases. The V and J ends lost 3 bases and 1 base, in that order; junction bases with no gene match: 3. Germline CDR1 and CDR2: ENHRY and SYGVKD. The CDR3 extends over 15 amino acids. CDR3 nucleotide sequence: TGTGCCATCAGTGATCAGGGGGTGTCCTACAATGAGCAGTTCTTC. The encoded protein is CAISDQGVSYNEQFF.